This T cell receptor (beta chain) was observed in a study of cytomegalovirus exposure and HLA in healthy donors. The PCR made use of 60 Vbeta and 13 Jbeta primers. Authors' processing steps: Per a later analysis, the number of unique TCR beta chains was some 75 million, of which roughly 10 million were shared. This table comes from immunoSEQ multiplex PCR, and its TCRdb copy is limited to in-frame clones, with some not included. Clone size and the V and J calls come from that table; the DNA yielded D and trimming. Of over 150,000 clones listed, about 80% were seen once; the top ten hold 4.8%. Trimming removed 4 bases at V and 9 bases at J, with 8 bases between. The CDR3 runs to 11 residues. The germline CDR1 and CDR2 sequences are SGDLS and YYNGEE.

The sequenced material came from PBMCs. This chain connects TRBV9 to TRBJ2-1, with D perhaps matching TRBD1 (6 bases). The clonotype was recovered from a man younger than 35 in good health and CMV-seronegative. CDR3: CASSQDSEQFF. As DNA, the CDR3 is TGTGCCAGCAGCCAGGACAGTGAGCAGTTCTTC.